The text below deals with one TCR beta chain. Each CDR3 protein gets one entry in TCRdb, which reprocessed the 5' RACE reads and gives no DNA. In total, the table holds approximately 22,000 distinct CDR3 sequences. This CDR3 is 16 amino acids long. Germline CDR1 is LGHDT and CDR2 is YNNKEL (reference sequence). This record comes from a study of T cells expressing NK-cell markers. Sequenced: blood T cells: a sorted CD56 or NKG2C T cell subset, CD4+ or CD8+ T cells, or bulk PBMC T cells (not recorded which). This clonotype was sampled from a man between 18 and 69 years old in good health. The rearrangement uses TRBV3-1 and TRBJ1-1; TCRdb lists TRBD1, though no DNA is available to test this call. CDR3 amino acids: CASSQDFRARATEAFF.